Shown below are 10 T cell receptor beta chains from a single sample sequenced in a study of T cells after yellow fever vaccination. One entry per CDR3 protein, called by TCRdb with MiXCR from the 5' RACE reads. The sample yields 300,000 or so distinct CDR3 sequences, less than 9.5% seen once. Source: PBMCs, taken about 41 days after the first yellow fever vaccination. The receptor set was obtained from a man between 18 and 29 years old who received the YFV17D yellow fever vaccine.

This clonotype was detected a few times. J is TRBJ2-2 and V is TRBV29-1; a possible D gene is TRBD1 (6 bases). Trimming pared 6 bases from V and 5 bases from J, leaving 16 bases between. The germline CDR1 and CDR2 sequences are SQVTM and ANQGSEA. This CDR3 has 14 amino acids. CDR3 DNA: TGCAGCGTCCCAGGGGATCCTCGGACCGGGGAGCTGTTTTTT. Protein product: CSVPGDPRTGELFF.

At least ten counts were recorded for this clonotype. The chain recombines TRBV20-1 with TRBJ2-3; perhaps TRBD1 as D (6 bases). CDR3 length equals 13 residues. The germline CDR1 and CDR2 sequences are DFQATT and SNEGSKA (reference sequence). The V end lost 8 bases, the J end lost 7 bases, and 19 bases lay between the germline ends. The CDR3 is CSPRDKTDYTQYF. The CDR3 DNA follows: TGCAGTCCCCGGGACAAAACTGACTATACGCAGTATTTT.

This clonotype has a handful of counts. The CDR3 is CASSIQGDTGELFF. The CDR3 coding sequence is TGCGCCAGCAGCATACAGGGGGACACCGGGGAGCTGTTTTTT. The chain is built from TRBV5-1 and TRBJ2-2, with 8 bases fitting TRBD1. The CDR3 covers 14 residues. CDR1 is SGHRS, CDR2 YFSETQ, per germline. V shed 4 bases, J shed 3 bases, and the junction held 2 bases outside the gene matches.

This clonotype was seen a few times. The V gene is TRBV25-1, the J gene TRBJ2-7, with 7 positions matching TRBD2. Germline lookup yields CDR1 MGHDK and CDR2 SYGVNS. The CDR3 extends over 14 amino acids. Trimming at V came to 0 bases and at J to 5 bases, leaving 4 bases not matched to a gene. The CDR3 nucleotides are TGTGCCAGCAGTGAATACGGGGGGATCAACGAGCAGTACTTC. Its protein product is CASSEYGGINEQYF.

This chain uses TRBV7-6 with TRBJ1-5, with TRBD1 identical over 12 bases. This CDR3 is 15 amino acids long. With 4 bases clipped from V and 7 bases from J, the junction kept 5 bases outside the gene matches. Germline loops: CDR1 SGHVS, CDR2 FNYEAQ. The CDR3 loop reads CASSSGTGGGQPQHF. The CDR3 DNA reads as TGTGCCAGCAGCTCCGGGACAGGGGGCGGGCAGCCCCAGCATTTT.

This clonotype was counted ten times or more. The chain links TRBV9 to TRBJ1-6; no definite D call. CDR3 length: 15 residues. CDR1 and CDR2 (germline): SGDLS, YYNGEE. V shed 0 bases and J shed 10 bases, with 14 bases lying between them. CDR3: CASSVAPATGSPLHF. In nucleotides, the CDR3 is TGTGCCAGCAGCGTAGCGCCAGCCACGGGGTCACCCCTCCACTTT.

This chain uses TRBV29-1 with TRBJ2-5; the match to TRBD1 covers 8 bases. The CDR3 spans 13 residues. The V gene end was trimmed by 7 bases and the J gene end by 5 bases; junction bases not matched to a gene: 9. The V gene's germline CDR1 is SQVTM and CDR2 ANQGSEA. The CDR3 reads CSGMTGAGETQYF. In nucleotides, the CDR3 is TGCAGCGGTATGACAGGGGCGGGGGAGACCCAGTACTTC.

This clonotype was found a few times. The rearrangement uses TRBV27 and TRBJ2-2; D is unresolved. The germline CDR1 and CDR2 sequences are MNHEY and SMNVEV (reference sequence). The CDR3 runs 13 residues. V dropped 5 bases and J dropped 7 bases, with 11 bases sitting between them. The CDR3 loop reads CASSTVVDGELFF. The CDR3 bases are TGTGCCAGCAGTACCGTGGTGGACGGGGAGCTGTTTTTT.

This clonotype was detected many times. V and J are TRBV5-1 and TRBJ2-7; a possible D gene is TRBD2 (5 bases). This CDR3 is built from 11 residues. The germline V gene has CDR1 SGHRS and CDR2 YFSETQ. V was pared by 4 bases and J by 5 bases, with 7 bases between. The CDR3 sequence is CASSPGNEQYF. CDR3 nucleotides: TGCGCCAGCAGCCCCGGGAACGAGCAGTACTTC.

The CDR3 region is CASSDDRVLNQPQHF. The CDR3, as DNA: TGTGCCAGCAGTGACGATAGGGTGCTTAATCAGCCCCAGCATTTT. The chain employs TRBV2 and TRBJ1-5, with D unclear. The CDR3 consists of 15 residues. With 3 bases removed from V and 4 bases from J, the gap between germline ends came to 13 bases. In germline, CDR1 is SNHLY, CDR2 FYNNEI. Based on the CDR3 plus reference TRBV2 and TRBJ1-5, the full variable domain is EPEVTQTPSHQVTQMGQEVILRCVPISNHLYFYWYRQILGQKVEFLVSFYNNEISEKSEIFDDQFSVERPDGSNFTLKIRSTKLEDSAMYFCASSDDRVLNQPQHFGDGTRLSIL.